This T cell receptor beta chain was sequenced in a study of blood T cell repertoires in COVID-19. Using immunoSEQ multiplex PCR, the repertoire was profiled, and TCRdb retains in-frame clones only, with some absent. Counted here are under 250,000 clones, roughly 80% occurring once; the ten biggest clones make up approximately 6%. CDR1 GTSNPN and CDR2 SVGIG come from the germline V gene (reference sequence). There are 14 residues in the CDR3. Trimming took 1 base from V and 4 from J; bases not matched to a gene: 2. The chain couples TRBV30 to TRBJ2-1; 9 bases match TRBD2. The clonotype comes from a woman in her thirties or forties with COVID-19, enrolled during active disease. The material sequenced was peripheral blood. CDR3 sequence reads: CAWSGTSVYNEQFF. The CDR3, as DNA: TGTGCCTGGAGTGGGACTAGCGTATACAATGAGCAGTTCTTC.